A selection of T cell receptor beta chains follows, all from one sample in a study of CD8 T cells in ankylosing spondylitis. Each CDR3 protein gets one entry after TCRdb re-called the 5' RACE reads with MiXCR. This sample has about 240,000 distinct CDR3 sequences, with 8.6% found just once. Sequencing was carried out using blood, either unsorted or a sorted T cell fraction (not recorded which). The source of these receptors is a male donor with ankylosing spondylitis or in good health (not recorded which). CDR3s include the opening cysteine and the closing phenylalanine or tryptophan. The D gene is left open where the match is weak. Size tells how often a clone was seen (once, few, many) or the class of an expanded clone, and some rows leave it out.

TRBJ2-6 TRBV6-2/TRBV6-3 many 16 - TGTGCCAGCAGTTACTTAGGAACGGCTGGGGCCAACGTCCTGACTTTC CASSYLGTAGANVLTF
TRBJ2-7 TRBV10-3 many 15 - TGTGCCATCAGTGATAGTACAAATCTCCCCTACGAGCAGTACTTC CAISDSTNLPYEQYF
TRBJ2-1 TRBV30 many 12 - TGTGCCTGGCAGGGCCCAAACAATGAGCAGTTCTTC CAWQGPNNEQFF
TRBJ2-7 TRBV4-2 many 17 - TGTGCCAGCAGCCATCATACTCTGGGACGAAGCTCCTACGAGCAGTACTTC CASSHHTLGRSSYEQYF
TRBJ1-2 TRBV29-1 many 15 TRBD1 TGCAGCGTTGAAGTTAAGGGGGACAGGGGGCATGGCTACACCTTC CSVEVKGDRGHGYTF
TRBJ1-1 TRBV2 - 13 - TGTGCCAGCACCTTAGGGGAAGTCACTGAAGCTTTCTTT CASTLGEVTEAFF
TRBJ1-1 TRBV30 - 16 TRBD1 TGTGCCTGGGCAGGGGGGGAAGGGGGGCAAAACACTGAAGCTTTCTTT CAWAGGEGGQNTEAFF
TRBJ2-7 TRBV14 many 14 TRBD2 TGTGCCAGCAGCTTAGGGTTAGCGGGGAGCGAGCAGTACTTC CASSLGLAGSEQYF
TRBJ2-3 TRBV6-1 many 16 TRBD2 TGTGCCAGCAGTAGAGGACTAGCGGGGGGTCGAGATACGCAGTATTTT CASSRGLAGGRDTQYF
TRBJ2-3 TRBV13 - 17 - TGTGCCAGCAGCTCCCACGGGGTCCTCGGGTCCACAGATACGCAGTATTTT CASSSHGVLGSTDTQYF
TRBJ2-3 TRBV5-1 few 14 - TGCGCCAGCAGCTTGCTGACTAGCACAGATACGCAGTATTTT CASSLLTSTDTQYF
TRBJ2-7 TRBV4-2 - 13 - TGTGCCAGCAGCCAAGAGGGTCCCTACGAGCAGTACTTC CASSQEGPYEQYF
TRBJ2-1 TRBV7-2 many 12 TRBD2 TGTGCCAGCAGTGGGATAGCGGGGGGGTTGTTCTTC CASSGIAGGLFF
TRBJ2-3 TRBV7-2 - 16 - TGTGCCAGCACCCCGTTTGCGACAGCCAGCACAGATACGCAGTATTTT CASTPFATASTDTQYF
TRBJ2-5 TRBV5-6 few 16 - TGTGCCAGCAGCTCGCTAAACAGGAAAGCCCAAGAGACCCAGTACTTC CASSSLNRKAQETQYF
TRBJ1-5 TRBV7-2 many 12 TRBD1 TGTGCCAGCAGCCCACAGGGGCAGCCCCAGCATTTT CASSPQGQPQHF
TRBJ2-3 TRBV14 many 14 TRBD2 TGTGCCACCCGGACTAGCGGAGGAGGGCAAGCGCAGTATTTT CATRTSGGGQAQYF
TRBJ2-3 TRBV5-6 many 15 TRBD1 TGTGCCAGCAGCGGAGGGACAGGGGATAAAGATACGCAGTATTTT CASSGGTGDKDTQYF
TRBJ2-2 TRBV5-1 - 15 - TGCGCCAGCACCCCGGCGGATATCTCCACCGGGGAGCTGTTTTTT CASTPADISTGELFF
TRBJ1-1 TRBV29-1 many 12 TRBD1 TGCAGCGATCACAGGGGGAACACTGAAGCTTTCTTT CSDHRGNTEAFF
TRBJ2-7 TRBV5-7 many 14 TRBD1 TGTGCCAGCAGCTTACGGACAGGAGACTACGAGCAGTACTTC CASSLRTGDYEQYF
TRBJ2-7 TRBV9 many 16 TRBD1 TGTGCCAGCAGTCGGACAGGGGAGGGGCTCTCCTACGAGCAGTACTTC CASSRTGEGLSYEQYF
TRBJ1-4 TRBV27 few 15 TRBD1 TGTGCCAGCAGTTTATCGACAGGGCAAGCGGCAAAACTGTTTTTT CASSLSTGQAAKLFF
TRBJ1-3 TRBV20-1 many 16 TRBD1 TGCAGTGCTAGACTTTCGGACAGGGGCTCTGGAAACACCATATATTTT CSARLSDRGSGNTIYF
TRBJ1-5 TRBV7-2 many 13 - TGTGCCAGCAGCTTAACGGACAGTCAGCCCCAGCATTTT CASSLTDSQPQHF
TRBJ1-1 TRBV14 many 15 TRBD1 TGTGCCAGCAGCCCCCCGGACAGGTTGAACACTGAAGCTTTCTTT CASSPPDRLNTEAFF